This is a list of T cell receptor beta chains from one sample in a study of shared clonotypes between healthy human individuals. Some clones are missing from TCRdb's copy, which holds only in-frame ones; the method was immunoSEQ multiplex PCR. Here the sample spans 650,000 to 800,000 clones, over 55% being singletons. The sequenced sample consisted of memory CD4+ T cells sorted from blood. Receptor source: a woman between 25 and 40 years old in good health. Each CDR3 is given with its conserved first and last residue. The order of the fields is J gene, D gene, clone size, V gene, CDR3 protein, CDR3 DNA. D genes are given only for firm matches. Clone size is stated in some rows and not others, as once, few, many or a class when expanded.

J gene: TRBJ2-4; D gene: .; clone size: few; V gene: TRBV28; CDR3 protein: CASRSPPRDPQYF; CDR3 DNA: TGTGCCAGCAGATCCCCCCCCCGGGACCCTCAGTACTTC
J gene: TRBJ2-7; D gene: TRBD1; clone size: .; V gene: TRBV7-9; CDR3 protein: CASSLRQGSYEQYF; CDR3 DNA: TGTGCCAGCAGCTTAAGACAGGGATCCTACGAGCAGTACTTC
J gene: TRBJ2-5; D gene: .; clone size: .; V gene: TRBV18; CDR3 protein: CASSPGQGRETQYF; CDR3 DNA: TGTGCCAGCTCACCGGGGCAGGGTCGGGAGACCCAGTACTTC
J gene: TRBJ1-5; D gene: TRBD1; clone size: .; V gene: TRBV27; CDR3 protein: CASGQGDQPQHF; CDR3 DNA: TGTGCCTCGGGGCAGGGGGACCAGCCCCAGCATTTT
J gene: TRBJ2-3; D gene: .; clone size: .; V gene: TRBV5-1; CDR3 protein: CASSLARPGSTDTQYF; CDR3 DNA: TGCGCCAGCAGCTTGGCCCGCCCGGGGAGCACAGATACGCAGTATTTT
J gene: TRBJ2-7; D gene: .; clone size: .; V gene: TRBV7-6; CDR3 protein: CASSATPVEQYF; CDR3 DNA: TGTGCCAGCAGCGCTACTCCTGTCGAGCAGTACTTC
J gene: TRBJ2-7; D gene: .; clone size: .; V gene: TRBV5-1; CDR3 protein: CASASLEGYEQYF; CDR3 DNA: TGCGCCAGTGCGTCCCTCGAAGGATACGAGCAGTACTTC
J gene: TRBJ2-5; D gene: .; clone size: .; V gene: TRBV11-1; CDR3 protein: CASSFNRETQYF; CDR3 DNA: TGTGCCAGCAGCTTTAATAGGGAGACCCAGTACTTC
J gene: TRBJ1-1; D gene: .; clone size: .; V gene: TRBV6-5; CDR3 protein: CASLDSSRGNEAFF; CDR3 DNA: TGTGCCAGTCTGGACAGTAGCCGGGGGAATGAAGCTTTCTTT
J gene: TRBJ1-2; D gene: TRBD1; clone size: .; V gene: TRBV19; CDR3 protein: CASSVYTTGGERRSNYGYTF; CDR3 DNA: TGTGCCAGTAGTGTTTACACGACAGGGGGCGAAAGAAGGAGTAACTATGGCTACACCTTC
J gene: TRBJ1-5; D gene: TRBD1; clone size: .; V gene: TRBV27; CDR3 protein: CASRGQGAFNNQPQHF; CDR3 DNA: TGTGCCAGCAGAGGACAGGGGGCCTTTAACAATCAGCCCCAGCATTTT
J gene: TRBJ2-7; D gene: .; clone size: .; V gene: TRBV5-5; CDR3 protein: CASSSSSGQTYEQYF; CDR3 DNA: TGTGCCAGCAGCTCCAGTAGTGGTCAGACCTACGAGCAGTACTTC
J gene: TRBJ2-7; D gene: TRBD2; clone size: few; V gene: TRBV15; CDR3 protein: CATSRDFSSGKQYF; CDR3 DNA: TGTGCCACCAGCAGAGATTTCTCTAGCGGGAAGCAGTACTTC
J gene: TRBJ1-4; D gene: .; clone size: .; V gene: TRBV10-1; CDR3 protein: CASSESATYREKLFF; CDR3 DNA: TGCGCCAGCAGTGAGTCGGCAACCTACCGGGAAAAACTGTTTTTT
J gene: TRBJ2-3; D gene: .; clone size: .; V gene: TRBV27; CDR3 protein: CASSLQGGQGTDTQYF; CDR3 DNA: TGTGCCAGCAGCCTCCAGGGTGGGCAAGGCACAGATACGCAGTATTTT
J gene: TRBJ1-4; D gene: .; clone size: .; V gene: TRBV5-4; CDR3 protein: CASTYMGLSNEKLFF; CDR3 DNA: TGTGCCAGCACCTATATGGGGCTGAGTAATGAAAAACTGTTTTTT
J gene: TRBJ1-3; D gene: .; clone size: .; V gene: TRBV6-5; CDR3 protein: CASSYDNSGNTIYF; CDR3 DNA: TGTGCCAGCAGCTATGACAACTCTGGAAACACCATATATTTT
J gene: TRBJ2-1; D gene: .; clone size: .; V gene: TRBV6-5; CDR3 protein: CASRRGESKQFF; CDR3 DNA: TGTGCCAGCAGACGAGGGGAATCGAAGCAGTTCTTC
J gene: TRBJ2-7; D gene: .; clone size: .; V gene: TRBV5-1; CDR3 protein: CASSSRQANYEQYF; CDR3 DNA: TGCGCCAGCAGCTCCCGACAGGCGAACTACGAGCAGTACTTC
J gene: TRBJ2-2; D gene: .; clone size: .; V gene: TRBV18; CDR3 protein: CASSPSANTGELFF; CDR3 DNA: TGTGCCAGCTCACCGTCAGCGAACACCGGGGAGCTGTTTTTT
J gene: TRBJ2-3; D gene: TRBD2; clone size: .; V gene: TRBV30; CDR3 protein: CAWSFSGSGDTQYF; CDR3 DNA: TGTGCCTGGAGTTTTAGCGGGAGCGGGGATACGCAGTATTTT
J gene: TRBJ2-1; D gene: .; clone size: .; V gene: TRBV20-1; CDR3 protein: CSATAWDEQFF; CDR3 DNA: TGCAGTGCTACTGCGTGGGATGAGCAGTTCTTC
J gene: TRBJ1-2; D gene: .; clone size: .; V gene: TRBV19; CDR3 protein: CASSWGYGYTF; CDR3 DNA: TGTGCCAGTAGTTGGGGCTATGGCTACACCTTC
J gene: TRBJ1-1; D gene: .; clone size: .; V gene: TRBV30; CDR3 protein: CAWSVGGTEAFF; CDR3 DNA: TGTGCCTGGAGTGTAGGTGGAACTGAAGCTTTCTTT
J gene: TRBJ2-1; D gene: TRBD1; clone size: .; V gene: TRBV7-3; CDR3 protein: CASGPGTGNEQFF; CDR3 DNA: TGTGCCAGCGGGCCCGGGACAGGCAATGAGCAGTTCTTC
J gene: TRBJ2-3; D gene: TRBD2; clone size: .; V gene: TRBV4-1; CDR3 protein: CASSQYPGLSTDTQYF; CDR3 DNA: TGCGCCAGCAGCCAGTATCCGGGACTATCAACAGATACGCAGTATTTT
J gene: TRBJ1-1; D gene: .; clone size: few; V gene: TRBV6-1; CDR3 protein: CASSEAESTEAFF; CDR3 DNA: TGTGCCAGCAGTGAAGCGGAGAGCACTGAAGCTTTCTTT
J gene: TRBJ1-6; D gene: .; clone size: few; V gene: TRBV11-1; CDR3 protein: CASSLAAGRSPLHF; CDR3 DNA: TGTGCCAGCAGCTTAGCCGCAGGGCGTTCACCCCTCCACTTT
J gene: TRBJ1-4; D gene: .; clone size: .; V gene: TRBV2; CDR3 protein: CASSPTGYTTNEKLFF; CDR3 DNA: TGTGCCAGCAGTCCTACGGGATATACAACTAATGAAAAACTGTTTTTT
J gene: TRBJ2-7; D gene: TRBD2; clone size: .; V gene: TRBV9; CDR3 protein: CASSYSGVAGGEQYF; CDR3 DNA: TGTGCCAGCAGCTACTCCGGAGTAGCGGGAGGCGAGCAGTACTTC
J gene: TRBJ1-4; D gene: .; clone size: .; V gene: TRBV5-1; CDR3 protein: CASSLGEGSKKLFF; CDR3 DNA: TGCGCCAGCAGCTTGGGAGAAGGGAGTAAAAAACTGTTTTTT
J gene: TRBJ2-3; D gene: TRBD2; clone size: .; V gene: TRBV7-8; CDR3 protein: CASSFERESTDTQYF; CDR3 DNA: TGTGCCAGCAGCTTCGAGCGGGAGAGCACAGATACGCAGTATTTT
J gene: TRBJ1-5; D gene: .; clone size: .; V gene: TRBV4-1; CDR3 protein: CASSQIGRGNQPQHF; CDR3 DNA: TGCGCCAGCAGCCAAATCGGCAGGGGTAATCAGCCCCAGCATTTT
J gene: TRBJ1-4; D gene: .; clone size: .; V gene: TRBV6-6; CDR3 protein: CASSRTTGTNEKLFF; CDR3 DNA: TGTGCCAGCAGCCGAACGACGGGAACTAATGAAAAACTGTTTTTT
J gene: TRBJ2-7; D gene: TRBD1; clone size: .; V gene: TRBV29-1; CDR3 protein: CSVRDSLTYEQYF; CDR3 DNA: TGCAGCGTACGGGACAGCTTAACCTACGAGCAGTACTTC
J gene: TRBJ2-2; D gene: TRBD1; clone size: .; V gene: TRBV27; CDR3 protein: CASSSLGQGDTGELFF; CDR3 DNA: TGTGCCAGCAGTTCTTTGGGACAGGGCGACACCGGGGAGCTGTTTTTT
J gene: TRBJ2-1; D gene: TRBD2; clone size: .; V gene: TRBV7-2; CDR3 protein: CASSLAGAGGNEQFF; CDR3 DNA: TGTGCCAGCAGCTTAGCGGGGGCGGGAGGCAATGAGCAGTTCTTC
J gene: TRBJ2-1; D gene: .; clone size: .; V gene: TRBV5-8; CDR3 protein: CASSITWGSYNEQFF; CDR3 DNA: TGTGCCAGCAGCATTACATGGGGCTCCTACAATGAGCAGTTCTTC
J gene: TRBJ2-6; D gene: TRBD2; clone size: few; V gene: TRBV7-8; CDR3 protein: CASSLDPLAGAGANVLTF; CDR3 DNA: TGTGCCAGCAGCTTAGACCCACTAGCGGGAGCTGGGGCCAACGTCCTGACTTTC
J gene: TRBJ2-7; D gene: .; clone size: .; V gene: TRBV5-1; CDR3 protein: CASSSDSTTYEQYF; CDR3 DNA: TGCGCCAGCAGCTCCGACAGCACGACTTACGAGCAGTACTTC
J gene: TRBJ1-5; D gene: .; clone size: .; V gene: TRBV18; CDR3 protein: CASSLETVNQPQHF; CDR3 DNA: TGTGCCAGCTCACTCGAGACAGTCAATCAGCCCCAGCATTTT
J gene: TRBJ2-7; D gene: .; clone size: .; V gene: TRBV5-1; CDR3 protein: CASSWFGQGNGEQYF; CDR3 DNA: TGCGCCAGCAGCTGGTTTGGGCAGGGGAATGGCGAGCAGTACTTC
J gene: TRBJ2-1; D gene: .; clone size: .; V gene: TRBV6-5; CDR3 protein: CASSYAGHPPDEQFF; CDR3 DNA: TGTGCCAGCAGTTACGCTGGCCATCCCCCGGATGAGCAGTTCTTC
J gene: TRBJ2-6; D gene: .; clone size: few; V gene: TRBV5-4; CDR3 protein: CASSFLTAGANVLTF; CDR3 DNA: TGTGCCAGCAGCTTTCTAACGGCTGGGGCCAACGTCCTGACTTTC
J gene: TRBJ1-5; D gene: .; clone size: .; V gene: TRBV19; CDR3 protein: CASSMGRHLNQPQHF; CDR3 DNA: TGTGCCAGTAGTATGGGCAGGCACCTCAATCAGCCCCAGCATTTT
J gene: TRBJ1-2; D gene: .; clone size: .; V gene: TRBV28; CDR3 protein: CASSPYSVRNYGYTF; CDR3 DNA: TGTGCCAGCAGCCCCTACAGCGTTCGTAACTATGGCTACACCTTC
J gene: TRBJ1-2; D gene: TRBD1; clone size: .; V gene: TRBV6-1; CDR3 protein: CASRLALGQEDGYTF; CDR3 DNA: TGTGCCAGCAGATTAGCCCTGGGACAGGAGGATGGCTACACCTTC
J gene: TRBJ1-5; D gene: .; clone size: once; V gene: TRBV28; CDR3 protein: CASSTARQGFNQPQHF; CDR3 DNA: TGTGCCAGCAGTACTGCCCGACAAGGCTTCAATCAGCCCCAGCATTTT
J gene: TRBJ2-3; D gene: .; clone size: .; V gene: TRBV4-1; CDR3 protein: CASSQLGLSRYF; CDR3 DNA: TGCGCCAGCAGCCAACTAGGGTTGAGTAGGTATTTT
J gene: TRBJ2-7; D gene: TRBD1; clone size: .; V gene: TRBV6-5; CDR3 protein: CASSYAWDRQSYEQYF; CDR3 DNA: TGTGCCAGCAGTTACGCTTGGGACAGACAATCCTACGAGCAGTACTTC
J gene: TRBJ2-7; D gene: TRBD2; clone size: once; V gene: TRBV5-4; CDR3 protein: CASSPRGGLDYEQYF; CDR3 DNA: TGTGCCAGCAGCCCCCGGGGGGGGCTGGACTACGAGCAGTACTTC
J gene: TRBJ2-2; D gene: .; clone size: once; V gene: TRBV6-6; CDR3 protein: CASSTRAFGTGELFF; CDR3 DNA: TGTGCCAGCAGTACTAGGGCTTTTGGGACCGGGGAGCTGTTTTTT
J gene: TRBJ1-5; D gene: .; clone size: .; V gene: TRBV28; CDR3 protein: CASRSPGPKNQPQHF; CDR3 DNA: TGTGCCAGCAGAAGTCCGGGGCCAAAGAATCAGCCCCAGCATTTT
J gene: TRBJ2-7; D gene: .; clone size: .; V gene: TRBV28; CDR3 protein: CASSKADPPYEQYF; CDR3 DNA: TGTGCCAGCAGTAAAGCGGACCCTCCCTACGAGCAGTACTTC
J gene: TRBJ1-2; D gene: .; clone size: .; V gene: TRBV4-1; CDR3 protein: CASSQETGSGYTF; CDR3 DNA: TGCGCCAGCAGCCAAGAAACAGGGTCTGGCTACACCTTC
J gene: TRBJ2-5; D gene: TRBD1; clone size: .; V gene: TRBV5-1; CDR3 protein: CASSLGRRTGQETQYF; CDR3 DNA: TGCGCCAGCAGCCTGGGTCGGAGGACAGGCCAAGAGACCCAGTACTTC
J gene: TRBJ2-3; D gene: .; clone size: .; V gene: TRBV7-9; CDR3 protein: CASSLRGDTDTQYF; CDR3 DNA: TGTGCCAGCAGCTTACGCGGGGACACAGATACGCAGTATTTT
J gene: TRBJ2-3; D gene: .; clone size: .; V gene: TRBV7-6; CDR3 protein: CASSLVGPISDTQYF; CDR3 DNA: TGTGCCAGCAGCTTAGTCGGCCCGATTTCAGATACGCAGTATTTT
J gene: TRBJ2-2; D gene: TRBD1; clone size: .; V gene: TRBV28; CDR3 protein: CASSWDRDTGELFF; CDR3 DNA: TGTGCCAGCAGTTGGGACAGAGACACCGGGGAGCTGTTTTTT
J gene: TRBJ2-7; D gene: TRBD2; clone size: few; V gene: TRBV2; CDR3 protein: CASRASGNTYEQYF; CDR3 DNA: TGTGCCAGCAGGGCTAGCGGGAATACCTACGAGCAGTACTTC